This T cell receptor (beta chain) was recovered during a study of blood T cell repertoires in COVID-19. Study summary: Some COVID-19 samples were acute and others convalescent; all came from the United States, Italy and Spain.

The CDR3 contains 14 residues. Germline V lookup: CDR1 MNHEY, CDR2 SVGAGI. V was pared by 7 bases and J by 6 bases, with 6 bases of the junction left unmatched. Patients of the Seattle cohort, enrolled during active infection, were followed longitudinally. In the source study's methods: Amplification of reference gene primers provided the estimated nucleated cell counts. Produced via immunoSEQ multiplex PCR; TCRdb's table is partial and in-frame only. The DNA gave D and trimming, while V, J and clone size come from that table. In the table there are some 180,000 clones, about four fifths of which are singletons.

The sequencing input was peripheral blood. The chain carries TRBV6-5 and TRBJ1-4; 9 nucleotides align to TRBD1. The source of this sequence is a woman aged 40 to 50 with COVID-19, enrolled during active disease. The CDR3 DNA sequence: TGTGCCAGCACCTGGGGGACAGGGTATGAAAAACTGTTTTTT. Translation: CASTWGTGYEKLFF.